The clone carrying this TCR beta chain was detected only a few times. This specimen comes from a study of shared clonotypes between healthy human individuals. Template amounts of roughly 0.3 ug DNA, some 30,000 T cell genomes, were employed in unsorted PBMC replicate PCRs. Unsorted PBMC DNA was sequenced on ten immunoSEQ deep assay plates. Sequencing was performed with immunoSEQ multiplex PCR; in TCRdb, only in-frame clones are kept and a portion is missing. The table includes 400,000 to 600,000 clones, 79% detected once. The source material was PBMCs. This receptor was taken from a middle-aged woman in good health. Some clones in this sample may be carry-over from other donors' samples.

CDR3 sequence: CASSLTSGRAWDEQFF. DNA of the CDR3: TGTGCCAGCAGCCTAACTAGCGGGAGGGCCTGGGATGAGCAGTTCTTC. The chain combines TRBV5-6 with TRBJ2-1; 13 bases map to TRBD2. Trimming cost V 4 bases and J 8 bases; bases outside gene matches: 9. The V gene's germline CDR1 is SGHDT and CDR2 YYEEEE. The CDR3 spans 16 residues. The complete variable domain, with remaining parts taken from reference TRBV5-6 and TRBJ2-1, reads DAGVTQSPTHLIKTRGQQVTLRCSPKSGHDTVSWYQQALGQGPQFIFQYYEEEERQRGNFPDRFSGHQFPNYSSELNVNALLLGDSALYLCASSLTSGRAWDEQFFGPGTRLTVL.